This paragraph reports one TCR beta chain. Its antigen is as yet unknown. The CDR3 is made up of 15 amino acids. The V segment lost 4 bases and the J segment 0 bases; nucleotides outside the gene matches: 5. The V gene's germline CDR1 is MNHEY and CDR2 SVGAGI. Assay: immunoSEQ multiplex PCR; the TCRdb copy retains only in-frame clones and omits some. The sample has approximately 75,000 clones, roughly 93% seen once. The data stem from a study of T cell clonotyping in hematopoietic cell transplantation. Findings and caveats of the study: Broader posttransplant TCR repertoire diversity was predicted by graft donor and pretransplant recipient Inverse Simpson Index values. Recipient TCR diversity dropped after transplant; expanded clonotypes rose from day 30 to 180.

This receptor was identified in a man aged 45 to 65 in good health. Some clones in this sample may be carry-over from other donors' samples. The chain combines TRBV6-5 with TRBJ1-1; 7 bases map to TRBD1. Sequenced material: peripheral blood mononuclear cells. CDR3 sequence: CASSSAGQMNTEAFF. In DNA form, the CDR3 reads TGTGCCAGCAGTTCAGCGGGACAGATGAACACTGAAGCTTTCTTT.